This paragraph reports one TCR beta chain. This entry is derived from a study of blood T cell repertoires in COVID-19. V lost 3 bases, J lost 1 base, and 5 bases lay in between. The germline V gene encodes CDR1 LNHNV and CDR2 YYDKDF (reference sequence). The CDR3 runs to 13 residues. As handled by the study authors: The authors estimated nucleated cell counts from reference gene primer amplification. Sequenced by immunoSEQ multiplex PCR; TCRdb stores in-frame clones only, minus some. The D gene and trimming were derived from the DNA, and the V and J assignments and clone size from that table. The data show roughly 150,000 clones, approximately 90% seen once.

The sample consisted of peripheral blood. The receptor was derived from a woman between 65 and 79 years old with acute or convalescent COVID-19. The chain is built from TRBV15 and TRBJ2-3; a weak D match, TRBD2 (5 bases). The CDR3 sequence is CATSSGGTDTQYF. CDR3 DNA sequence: TGTGCCACCAGCAGCGGGGGCACAGATACGCAGTATTTT.